This T cell receptor beta chain was identified during a study of blood T cell repertoires in COVID-19. On the study more broadly: From the United States, Italy and Spain came samples of acute and convalescent COVID-19. PBMCs, B-cell-depleted T cells, or T cells provided the cDNA or gDNA that made up the material.

As handled by the study authors: Nucleated cell number was recorded as an estimate derived from reference gene primer amplification. Here immunoSEQ multiplex PCR was the method, and the copy in TCRdb shows in-frame clones only, minus some. V, J and clone size are taken as reported in that table, and D and trimming were inferred from the DNA itself. The data contain around 130,000 clones, about 92% of them seen just once; the ten biggest clones take up around 3.8%. CDR1 and CDR2 from the germline V gene are SGHDT and YYEEEE. V lost 4 bases to trimming and J lost 2 bases, with 9 bases between them. The CDR3 length is 13 residues.

The sequenced sample consisted of peripheral blood. The receptor was isolated from a man aged 45 to 65 with active COVID-19. This chain connects TRBV5-6 to TRBJ1-1; no reliable D call. The CDR3 sequence is CASSPGVNTEAFF. In DNA, the CDR3 is TGTGCCAGCAGCCCCGGGGTTAACACTGAAGCTTTCTTT. Together with reference TRBV5-6 and TRBJ1-1, the CDR3 gives the full variable domain: DAGVTQSPTHLIKTRGQQVTLRCSPKSGHDTVSWYQQALGQGPQFIFQYYEEEERQRGNFPDRFSGHQFPNYSSELNVNALLLGDSALYLCASSPGVNTEAFFGQGTRLTVV.